This TCR beta chain was sequenced for a study of graft-versus-host responses after intestinal transplantation (dated by TCRdb to the early 2020s). Background on the whole study: Multivisceral, liver-intestinal, or isolated intestinal transplants were received by the recipients. Anti-thymocyte globulin induction was given to all recipients, followed by maintenance tacrolimus and steroids for around three years. Graft-versus-host and host-versus-graft alloreactive T cell clones were tracked in the graft, circulation and bone marrow after intestinal transplantation using bulk TCR-beta CDR3 sequencing. Alloreactive clones were identified by sequencing pre-transplant mixed lymphocyte reaction products and comparing them with unstimulated pre-transplant donor and recipient T cells. The cohort enrolled about 23 intestinal transplant recipients, one of whom was a retransplant, and a few patients without pretransplant specimens were excluded. Donor T cell macrochimerism was defined as a peak of at least 4% donor T cells among recipient peripheral blood mononuclear cells. Rather than going through the commercial service, samples from a few later patients were sequenced in-house on an Illumina MiSeq and processed with MiXCR. The paper as a whole reports these results and caveats: Patients with donor T cell macrochimerism had high GvH to HvG T cell clonal ratios in their allografts. Conclusions were limited by the relatively low number and heterogeneity of intestinal transplant patients. GvH clones were detected in recipient bone marrow, and some appeared earlier in ileal mucosa or blood, consistent with an intestinal mucosal origin. Early after transplant, peak levels of circulating GvH clones were associated with declines in HvG clones.

From a lookup of the germline V gene, CDR1 and CDR2 are LGHNA and YSLEER. The CDR3, cysteine through phenylalanine, is 15 amino acids long. Only the CDR3 DNA stays, 45 bases, in frame from base 1. V trim: 3 bases; J trim: 4 bases; unmatched bases: 5. Library generation was performed with the immunoSEQ multiplex PCR assay. For most patients, genomic DNA was isolated using the Qiagen DNeasy Blood and Tissue Kit and was shipped frozen to Adaptive Biotechnologies for TCR sequencing. For most patients, genomic DNA was subjected to high-throughput TCR-beta CDR3 sequencing by Adaptive Biotechnologies. In the authors' own workflow: Adaptive's ImmunoSEQ software supplied the TCR sequencing data for 15 to 20 patients, while MiXCR and VDJtools were used to process a few other patients. To correct CD4 versus CD8 sorting errors, any sequence found in both subsets at a frequency ratio below 5:1 was removed. CDR3 nucleotide sequences shared between donor and recipient were removed because their origin could not be assigned. Alloreactive clones required at least 2-fold expansion over unstimulated cells and minimum CFSE-low frequency of 0.002% (template counts) or 0.001% (read counts). Clones detected in sequenced pre-transplant spleen, lymph node, or MLR CFSE-low populations of the donor or recipient were defined as mappable. The cumulative frequency of alloreactive clones was calculated as a percentage of all sequences, weighted by copy number. Held by TCRdb, this immuneACCESS table contains in-frame sequences only and omits some clones. Under half of the omission traces to an unresolved V gene where checked; the cause of the rest is unknown. V and J calls and clone size are given by that table; D and trimming were obtained from the DNA. For this sample the table gives about 93,000 clones, of which about 93% were detected only once. Roughly 0.49% of the sample is taken by the ten largest.

A note on this clone: Its antigen remains unidentified. No quality values exist for individual bases; no much larger clone is one base distant.

The sample's time point label is to be understood as: cells obtained before transplantation from donor or recipient. CD3+CD4+ and CD3+CD8+ populations were FACS-sorted from unstimulated pre-transplant donor and recipient cells taken from spleen or lymph nodes. Recombination joined TRBV4-3 with TRBJ2-7; 11 bases in between match TRBD2. The receptor was derived from a human donor who received an intestinal transplant. The source material was unstimulated CD8+ T cells sorted from spleen or lymph node cells, sampled before intestinal transplant. The DNA is as follows: TGCGCCAGCAGCCACGGGACTAGCGGAGCTTACGAGCAGTACTTC. Its protein is CASSHGTSGAYEQYF.